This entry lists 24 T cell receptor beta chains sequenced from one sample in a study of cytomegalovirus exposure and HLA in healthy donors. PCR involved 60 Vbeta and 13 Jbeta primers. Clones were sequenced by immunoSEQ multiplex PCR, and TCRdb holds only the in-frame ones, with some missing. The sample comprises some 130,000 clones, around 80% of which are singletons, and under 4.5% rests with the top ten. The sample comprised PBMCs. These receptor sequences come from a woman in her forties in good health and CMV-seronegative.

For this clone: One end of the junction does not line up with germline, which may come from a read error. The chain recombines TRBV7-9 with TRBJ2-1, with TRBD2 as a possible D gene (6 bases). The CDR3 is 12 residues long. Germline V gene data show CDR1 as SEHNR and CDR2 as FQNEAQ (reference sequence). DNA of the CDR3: TGTTCCAGCAGCTTCGGGGGAGAAGGGCAGTTCTTC. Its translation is CSSSFGGEGQFF.

CDR3 coding DNA: TGTGCCAGCAGTCCGGAAACAGGGGGCGGGTATGGCTACACCTTC. Protein sequence: CASSPETGGGYGYTF. The chain carries TRBV27 and TRBJ1-2, with TRBD1 matching over 9 bases. CDR3 length: 15 amino acids. Per germline, CDR1 MNHEY and CDR2 SMNVEV (reference sequence). The V gene end was trimmed by 5 bases and the J gene end by 5 bases; junction bases not matched to a gene: 9.

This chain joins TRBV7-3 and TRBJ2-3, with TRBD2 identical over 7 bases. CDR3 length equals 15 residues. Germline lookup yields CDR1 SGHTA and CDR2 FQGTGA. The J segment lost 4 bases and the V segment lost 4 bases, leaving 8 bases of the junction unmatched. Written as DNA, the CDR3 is TGTGCCAGCAGCTCCGGGGCGGGAGAGTCAGATACGCAGTATTTT. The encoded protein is CASSSGAGESDTQYF.

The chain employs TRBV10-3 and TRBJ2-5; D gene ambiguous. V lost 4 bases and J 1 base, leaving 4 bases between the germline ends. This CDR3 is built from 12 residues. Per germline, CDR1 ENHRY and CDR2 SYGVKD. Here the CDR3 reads CAISAFQETQYF. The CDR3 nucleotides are TGTGCCATCAGTGCCTTCCAAGAGACCCAGTACTTC.

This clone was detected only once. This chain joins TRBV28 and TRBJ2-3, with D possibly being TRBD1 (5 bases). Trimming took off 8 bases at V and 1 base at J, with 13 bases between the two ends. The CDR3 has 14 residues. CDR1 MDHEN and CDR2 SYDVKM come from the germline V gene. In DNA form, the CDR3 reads TGTGCCAGCGCAGGGTCCTTGGGCACAGATACGCAGTATTTT. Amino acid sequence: CASAGSLGTDTQYF. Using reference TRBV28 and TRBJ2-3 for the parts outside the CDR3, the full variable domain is DVKVTQSSRYLVKRTGEKVFLECVQDMDHENMFWYRQDPGLGLRLIYFSYDVKMKEKGDIPEGYSVSREKKERFSLILESASTNQTSMYLCASAGSLGTDTQYFGPGTRLTVL.

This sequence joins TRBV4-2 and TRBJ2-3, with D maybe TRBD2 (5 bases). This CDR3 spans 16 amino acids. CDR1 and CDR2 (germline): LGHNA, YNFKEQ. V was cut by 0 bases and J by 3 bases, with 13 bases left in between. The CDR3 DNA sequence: TGTGCCAGCAGCCAAGATGCTAGCCTAAAGACAGATACGCAGTATTTT. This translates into CASSQDASLKTDTQYF.

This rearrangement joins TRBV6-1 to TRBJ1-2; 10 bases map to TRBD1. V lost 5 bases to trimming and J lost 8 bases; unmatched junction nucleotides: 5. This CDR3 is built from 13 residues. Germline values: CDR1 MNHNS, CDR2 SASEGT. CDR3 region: CASSWDRGKGYTF. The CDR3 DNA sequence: TGTGCCAGCAGTTGGGACAGGGGAAAAGGCTACACCTTC.

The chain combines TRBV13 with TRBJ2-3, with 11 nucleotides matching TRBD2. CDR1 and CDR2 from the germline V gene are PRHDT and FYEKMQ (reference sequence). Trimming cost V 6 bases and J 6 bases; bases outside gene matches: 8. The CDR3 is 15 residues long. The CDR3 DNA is TGTGCCAGCAGTCCAACCGGGACTAGCGGTGATACGCAGTATTTT. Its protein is CASSPTGTSGDTQYF.

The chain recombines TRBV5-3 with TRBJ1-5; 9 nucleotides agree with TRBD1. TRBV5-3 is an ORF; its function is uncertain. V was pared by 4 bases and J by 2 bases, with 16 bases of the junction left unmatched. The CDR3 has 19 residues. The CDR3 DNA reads TGTGCCAGAAGCCCGGGACAGGGCCCCTTGAACGTTGGCAATCAGCCCCAGCATTTT. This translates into CARSPGQGPLNVGNQPQHF.

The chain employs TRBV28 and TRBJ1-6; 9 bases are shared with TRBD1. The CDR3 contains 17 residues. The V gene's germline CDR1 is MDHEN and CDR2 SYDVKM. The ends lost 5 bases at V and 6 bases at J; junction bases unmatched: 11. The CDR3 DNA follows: TGTGCCAGCAGTCTCCCGGGACAGGGTCGTGGTAATTCACCCCTCCACTTT. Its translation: CASSLPGQGRGNSPLHF.

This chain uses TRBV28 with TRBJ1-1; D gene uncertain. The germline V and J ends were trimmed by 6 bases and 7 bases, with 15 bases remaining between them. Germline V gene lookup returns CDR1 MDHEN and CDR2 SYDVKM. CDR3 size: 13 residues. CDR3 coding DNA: TGTGCCAGCAGCTGGGGAGTGAAGGGTGAAGCTTTCTTT. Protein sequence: CASSWGVKGEAFF.

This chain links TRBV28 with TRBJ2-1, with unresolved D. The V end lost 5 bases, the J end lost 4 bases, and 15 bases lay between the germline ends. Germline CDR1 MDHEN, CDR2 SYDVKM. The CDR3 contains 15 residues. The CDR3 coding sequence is TGTGCCAGCAGTCCCGGAATCGCGGAGTACAATGAGCAGTTCTTC. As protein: CASSPGIAEYNEQFF. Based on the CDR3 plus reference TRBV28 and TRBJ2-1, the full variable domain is DVKVTQSSRYLVKRTGEKVFLECVQDMDHENMFWYRQDPGLGLRLIYFSYDVKMKEKGDIPEGYSVSREKKERFSLILESASTNQTSMYLCASSPGIAEYNEQFFGPGTRLTVL.

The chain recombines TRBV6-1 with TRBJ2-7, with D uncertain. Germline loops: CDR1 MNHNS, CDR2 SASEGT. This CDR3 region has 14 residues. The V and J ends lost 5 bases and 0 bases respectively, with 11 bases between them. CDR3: CASSTPGNSYEQYF. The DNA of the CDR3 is TGTGCCAGCAGTACCCCAGGAAACTCCTACGAGCAGTACTTC.

The CDR3 DNA follows: TGCGCCAGCAGCCAAGACAACAGTCCTTCCTACGAGCAGTACTTC. It translates to CASSQDNSPSYEQYF. This chain joins TRBV4-3 and TRBJ2-5; D is undetermined. With the DNA end fitting TRBJ2-7 better, the J assignment may be wrong. Germline-derived CDR1 and CDR2 are LGHNA and YSLEER. The CDR3 runs 15 residues.

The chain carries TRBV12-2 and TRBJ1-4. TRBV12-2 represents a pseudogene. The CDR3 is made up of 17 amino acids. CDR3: CASRLERGGKENEKLFF. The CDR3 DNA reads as TGTGCAAGTCGCTTAGAGCGGGGGGGCAAAGAAAACGAAAAACTGTTTTTT.

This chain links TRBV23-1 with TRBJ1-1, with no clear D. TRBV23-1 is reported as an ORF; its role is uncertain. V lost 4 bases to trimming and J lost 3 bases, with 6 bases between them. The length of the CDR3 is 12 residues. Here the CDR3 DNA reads TGCGCCAGCAGTCCAATAGACACTGAAGCTTTCTTT. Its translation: CASSPIDTEAFF.

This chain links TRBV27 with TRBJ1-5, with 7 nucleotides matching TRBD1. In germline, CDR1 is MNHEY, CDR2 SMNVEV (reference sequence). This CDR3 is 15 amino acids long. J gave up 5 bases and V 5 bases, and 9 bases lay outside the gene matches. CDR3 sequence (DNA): TGTGCCAGCAGTCCGGGGACAGCCCGGGATCAGCCCCAGCATTTT. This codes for CASSPGTARDQPQHF.

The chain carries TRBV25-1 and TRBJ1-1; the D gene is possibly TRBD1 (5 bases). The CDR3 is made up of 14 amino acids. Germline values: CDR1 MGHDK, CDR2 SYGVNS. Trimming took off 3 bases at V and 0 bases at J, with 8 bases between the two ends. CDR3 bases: TGTGCCAGCAGTGACGACAGCATGAACACTGAAGCTTTCTTT. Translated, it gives CASSDDSMNTEAFF. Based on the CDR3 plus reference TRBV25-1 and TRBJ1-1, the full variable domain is EADIYQTPRYLVIGTGKKITLECSQTMGHDKMYWYQQDPGMELHLIHYSYGVNSTEKGDLSSESTVSRIRTEHFPLTLESARPSHTSQYLCASSDDSMNTEAFFGQGTRLTVV.

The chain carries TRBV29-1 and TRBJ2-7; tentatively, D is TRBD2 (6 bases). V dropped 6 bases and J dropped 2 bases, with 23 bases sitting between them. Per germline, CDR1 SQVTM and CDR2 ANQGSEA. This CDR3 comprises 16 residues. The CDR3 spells CSVRTAGVAETYEQYF. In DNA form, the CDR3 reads TGCAGCGTACGAACGGCCGGGGTAGCGGAGACCTACGAGCAGTACTTC.

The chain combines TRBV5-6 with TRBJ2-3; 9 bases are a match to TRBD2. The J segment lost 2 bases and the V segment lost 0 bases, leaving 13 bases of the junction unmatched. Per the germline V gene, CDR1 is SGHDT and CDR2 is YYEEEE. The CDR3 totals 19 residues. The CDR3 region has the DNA TGTGCCAGCAGCTTGGGGGCAGCGGGAGGCGTTGGGTACACAGATACGCAGTATTTT. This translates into CASSLGAAGGVGYTDTQYF.

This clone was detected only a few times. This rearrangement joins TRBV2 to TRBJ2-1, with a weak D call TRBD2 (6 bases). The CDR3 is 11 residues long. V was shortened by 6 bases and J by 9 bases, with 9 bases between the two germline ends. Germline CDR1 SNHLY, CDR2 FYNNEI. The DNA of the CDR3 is TGTGCCAGCAGGAGGCGGGGTGAGCAGTTCTTC. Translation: CASRRRGEQFF.

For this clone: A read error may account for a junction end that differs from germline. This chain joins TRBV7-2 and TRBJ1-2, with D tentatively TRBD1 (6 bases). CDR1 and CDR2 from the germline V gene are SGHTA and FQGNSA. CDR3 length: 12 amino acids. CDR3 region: CASSLDRAFFSF. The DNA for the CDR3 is TGTGCCAGCAGCTTGGACAGAGCCTTCTTTAGCTTC.

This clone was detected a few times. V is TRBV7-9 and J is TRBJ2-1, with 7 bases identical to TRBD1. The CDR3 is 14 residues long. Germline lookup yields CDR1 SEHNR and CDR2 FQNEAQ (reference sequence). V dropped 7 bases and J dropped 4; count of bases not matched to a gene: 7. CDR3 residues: CASTTGQLYNEQFF. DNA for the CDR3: TGTGCCAGCACCACGGGACAGCTATACAATGAGCAGTTCTTC.

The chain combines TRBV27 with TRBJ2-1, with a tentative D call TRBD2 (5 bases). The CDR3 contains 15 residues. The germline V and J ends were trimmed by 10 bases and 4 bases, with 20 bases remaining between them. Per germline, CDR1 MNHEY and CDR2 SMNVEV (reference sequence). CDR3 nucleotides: TGTGCCACCAAGCCCCTACTAGAACCTTACAATGAGCAGTTCTTC. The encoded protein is CATKPLLEPYNEQFF.